This T cell receptor (beta chain) was profiled in a study of blood T cells in healthy people across ages. General study results and limits: Versus aged donors, long-lived donors had higher diversity and more naive CD4+ cells.

The CDR3 is made up of 14 amino acids. Losses at the gene ends were 6 bases for V and 6 bases for J; bases not matched to a gene: 5. The second PCR ran about 6 to 12 cycles with a sample-barcoded 5' primer and J-beta primers. MiXCR, run by TCRdb on the 5' RACE reads, gives a single entry per CDR3 protein. This table holds more than 700,000 distinct CDR3 sequences, 46% found once. Of note for this clonotype: The antigen is not known.

Approximately 10 milliliters of peripheral blood were drawn from each donor into EDTA-treated tubes. The authors isolated at least 6.5 million PBMCs per sample. Total RNA amounts of at least 5 micrograms were extracted per sample. The sample consisted of blood. The V gene is TRBV12-3 or TRBV12-4, the J gene TRBJ2-2, with 9 bases that match TRBD1. The receptor's source is a man aged 80 or over in good health. This CDR3 reads CASRRTGAAGELFF. For the CDR3, the DNA is TGTGCCAGCAGACGGACAGGGGCGGCCGGGGAGCTGTTTTTT.